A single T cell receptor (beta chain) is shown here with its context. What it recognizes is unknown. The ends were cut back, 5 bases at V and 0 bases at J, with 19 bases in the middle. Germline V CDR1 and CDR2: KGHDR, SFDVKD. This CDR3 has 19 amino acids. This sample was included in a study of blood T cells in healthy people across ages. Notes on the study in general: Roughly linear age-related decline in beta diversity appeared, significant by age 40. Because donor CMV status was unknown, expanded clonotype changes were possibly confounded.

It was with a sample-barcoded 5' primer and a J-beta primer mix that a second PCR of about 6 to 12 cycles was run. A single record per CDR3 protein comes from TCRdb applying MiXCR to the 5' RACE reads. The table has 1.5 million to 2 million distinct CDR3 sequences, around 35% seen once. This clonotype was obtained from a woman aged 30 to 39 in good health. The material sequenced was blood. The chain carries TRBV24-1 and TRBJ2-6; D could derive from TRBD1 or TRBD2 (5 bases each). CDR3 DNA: TGTGCCACCAGTGTCCCATGGTTGGGACGAGGCTCTGGGGCCAACGTCCTGACTTTC. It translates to CATSVPWLGRGSGANVLTF.